This T cell receptor (beta chain) came from a study of blood T cell repertoires in COVID-19. Turning to the study itself: Nucleic acid was either cDNA or gDNA, and it came from T cells, B-cell-depleted T cells, or PBMCs.

The germline CDR1 and CDR2 sequences are ENHRY and SYGVKD. There are 20 residues in the CDR3. With V trimmed by 4 bases and J by 10 bases, 22 bases remained unmatched. Original data processing: Reference gene primer amplification in the assay estimated nucleated cell counts. TCRdb keeps only in-frame clones here, not all; method: immunoSEQ multiplex PCR. V, J and clone size are taken as reported in that table, and D and trimming were inferred from the DNA itself. Of some 70,000 clones detected, around 90% appear once; the ten largest clones hold about 5%. The chain carries TRBV10-3 and TRBJ2-1; the match to TRBD2 covers 13 bases. Sequencing was performed on peripheral blood. The sequence derives from a man aged 45-65 years with acute or convalescent COVID-19. CDR3 in amino acids: CAISGALFSHGTSGIEEQFF. CDR3 DNA: TGTGCCATCAGTGGGGCCTTATTCTCACACGGGACTAGCGGGATTGAGGAGCAGTTCTTC.